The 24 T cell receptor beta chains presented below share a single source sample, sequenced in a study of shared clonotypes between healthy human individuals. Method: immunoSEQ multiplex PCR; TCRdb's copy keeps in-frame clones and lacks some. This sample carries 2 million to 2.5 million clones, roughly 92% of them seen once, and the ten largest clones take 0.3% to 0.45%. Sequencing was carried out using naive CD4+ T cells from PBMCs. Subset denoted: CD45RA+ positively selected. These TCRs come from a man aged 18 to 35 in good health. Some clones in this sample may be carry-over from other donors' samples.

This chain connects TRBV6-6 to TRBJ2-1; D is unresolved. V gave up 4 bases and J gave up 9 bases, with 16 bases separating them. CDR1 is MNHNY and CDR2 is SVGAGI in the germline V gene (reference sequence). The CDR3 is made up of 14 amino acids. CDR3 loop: CASSLNGPPGEQFF. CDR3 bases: TGTGCCAGCAGTTTAAACGGCCCCCCCGGTGAGCAGTTCTTC.

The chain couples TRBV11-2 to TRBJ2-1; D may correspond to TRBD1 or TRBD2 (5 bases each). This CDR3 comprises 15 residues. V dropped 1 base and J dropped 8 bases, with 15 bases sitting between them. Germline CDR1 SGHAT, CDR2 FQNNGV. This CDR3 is CASSLVGRLSYEQFF. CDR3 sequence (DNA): TGTGCCAGCAGCTTAGTGGGACGGCTGAGCTATGAGCAGTTCTTC.

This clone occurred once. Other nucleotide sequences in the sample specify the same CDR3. The CDR3 reads CASSIRGLNTEAFF. The CDR3 bases are TGTGCCAGTAGTATTCGGGGGCTTAACACTGAAGCTTTCTTT. The rearrangement links TRBV19 to TRBJ1-1, with a tentative D call TRBD1 (6 bases). V lost 3 bases and J lost 2, with 10 bases in between. This CDR3 region has 14 residues. Germline V gives CDR1 LNHDA, CDR2 SQIVND (reference sequence).

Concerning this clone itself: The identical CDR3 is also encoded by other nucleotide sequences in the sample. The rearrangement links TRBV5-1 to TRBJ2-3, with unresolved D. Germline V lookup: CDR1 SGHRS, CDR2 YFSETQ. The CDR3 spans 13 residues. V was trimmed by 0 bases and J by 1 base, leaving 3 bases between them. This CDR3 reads CASSLGGTDTQYF. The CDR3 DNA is TGCGCCAGCAGCTTGGGCGGCACAGATACGCAGTATTTT. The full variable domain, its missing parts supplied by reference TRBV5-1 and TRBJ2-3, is KAGVTQTPRYLIKTRGQQVTLSCSPISGHRSVSWYQQTPGQGLQFLFEYFSETQRNKGNFPGRFSGRQFSNSRSEMNVSTLELGDSALYLCASSLGGTDTQYFGPGTRLTVL.

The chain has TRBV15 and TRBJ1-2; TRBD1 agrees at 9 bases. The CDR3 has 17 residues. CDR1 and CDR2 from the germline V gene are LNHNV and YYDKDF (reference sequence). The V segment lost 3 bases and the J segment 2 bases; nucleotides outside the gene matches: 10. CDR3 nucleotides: TGTGCCACCAGCAGGATGAAGGACAGGGGTGGAAACTATGGCTACACCTTC. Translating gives CATSRMKDRGGNYGYTF.

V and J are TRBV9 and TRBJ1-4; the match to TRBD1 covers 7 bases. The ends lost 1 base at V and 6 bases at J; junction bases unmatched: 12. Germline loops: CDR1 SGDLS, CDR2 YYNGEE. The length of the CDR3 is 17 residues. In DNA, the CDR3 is TGTGCCAGCAGCGTATCGGGACAGCGCCCCAATGATGAAAAACTGTTTTTT. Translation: CASSVSGQRPNDEKLFF.

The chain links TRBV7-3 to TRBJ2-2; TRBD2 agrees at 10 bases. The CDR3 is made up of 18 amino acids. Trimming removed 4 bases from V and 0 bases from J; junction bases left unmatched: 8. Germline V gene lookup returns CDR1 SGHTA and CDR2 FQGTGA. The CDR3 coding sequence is TGTGCCAGCAGCTCCAGGGGTAGCGGGAGGACGAACACCGGGGAGCTGTTTTTT. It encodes CASSSRGSGRTNTGELFF.

DNA of the CDR3: TGCGCCAGCAGCCAACCGGGACGGCGTGAGCGGGAGACCCAGTACTTC. Amino acids: CASSQPGRRERETQYF. The gene calls are TRBV4-1 and TRBJ2-5, with D perhaps being TRBD1 or TRBD2 (5 bases each). V was trimmed by 2 bases and J by 5 bases, leaving 18 bases between them. CDR1 is MGHRA and CDR2 is YSYEKL in the germline V gene. The CDR3 spans 16 residues.

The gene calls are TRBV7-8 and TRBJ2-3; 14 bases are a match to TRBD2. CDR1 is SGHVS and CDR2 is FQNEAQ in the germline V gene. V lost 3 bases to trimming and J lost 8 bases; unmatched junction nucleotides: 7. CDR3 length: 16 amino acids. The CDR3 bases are TGTGCCAGCAGCTTTCCGGGGACTAGCGGGAGCGGTACGCAGTATTTT. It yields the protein CASSFPGTSGSGTQYF.

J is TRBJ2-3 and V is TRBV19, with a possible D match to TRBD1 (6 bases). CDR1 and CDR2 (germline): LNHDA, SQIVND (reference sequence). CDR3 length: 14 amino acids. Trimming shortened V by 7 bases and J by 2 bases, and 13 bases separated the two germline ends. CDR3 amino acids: CASKQGLNTDTQYF. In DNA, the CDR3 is TGTGCCAGTAAACAGGGTCTCAACACAGATACGCAGTATTTT.

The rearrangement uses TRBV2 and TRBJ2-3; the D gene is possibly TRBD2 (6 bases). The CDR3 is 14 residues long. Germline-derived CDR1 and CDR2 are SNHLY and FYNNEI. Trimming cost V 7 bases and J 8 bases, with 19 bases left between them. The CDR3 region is CASKDYGAGGTQYF. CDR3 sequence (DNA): TGTGCCAGCAAGGACTACGGGGCCGGGGGTACGCAGTATTTT.

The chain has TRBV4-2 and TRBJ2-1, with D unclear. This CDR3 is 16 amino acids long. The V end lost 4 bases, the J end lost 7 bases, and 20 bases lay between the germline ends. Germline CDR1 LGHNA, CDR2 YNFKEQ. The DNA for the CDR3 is TGTGCCAGCAGCCCCGTTGGTTCACGAGAAACTAATGAGCAGTTCTTC. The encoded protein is CASSPVGSRETNEQFF.

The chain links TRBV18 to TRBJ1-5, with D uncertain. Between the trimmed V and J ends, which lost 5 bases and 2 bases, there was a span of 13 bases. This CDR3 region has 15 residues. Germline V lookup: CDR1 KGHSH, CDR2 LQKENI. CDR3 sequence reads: CASSESIGGNQPQHF. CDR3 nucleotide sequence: TGTGCCAGCTCAGAGTCCATTGGGGGCAATCAGCCCCAGCATTTT.

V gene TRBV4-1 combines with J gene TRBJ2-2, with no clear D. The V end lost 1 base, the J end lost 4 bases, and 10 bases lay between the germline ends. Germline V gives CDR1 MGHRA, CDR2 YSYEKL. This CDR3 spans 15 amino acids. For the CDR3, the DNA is TGCGCCAGCAGCCAAGTCTATCTTGTCACCGGGGAGCTGTTTTTT. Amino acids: CASSQVYLVTGELFF.

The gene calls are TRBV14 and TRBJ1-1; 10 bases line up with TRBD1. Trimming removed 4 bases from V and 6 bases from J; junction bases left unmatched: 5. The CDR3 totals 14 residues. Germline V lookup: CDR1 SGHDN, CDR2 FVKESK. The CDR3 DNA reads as TGTGCCAGCAGCCGGGACAGGGGTTTCGCTGAAGCTTTCTTT. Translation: CASSRDRGFAEAFF.

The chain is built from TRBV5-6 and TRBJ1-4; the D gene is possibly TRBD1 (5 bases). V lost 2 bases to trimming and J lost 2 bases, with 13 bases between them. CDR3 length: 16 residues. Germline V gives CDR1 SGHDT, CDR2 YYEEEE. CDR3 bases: TGTGCCAGCAGCTTACGACTACAGGCGACTAATGAAAAACTGTTTTTT. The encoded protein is CASSLRLQATNEKLFF.

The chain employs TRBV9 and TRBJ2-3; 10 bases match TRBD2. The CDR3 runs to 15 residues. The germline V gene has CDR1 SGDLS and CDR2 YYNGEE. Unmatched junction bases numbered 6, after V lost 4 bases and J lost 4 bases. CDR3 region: CASSLVAGGPDTQYF. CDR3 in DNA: TGTGCCAGCAGCCTGGTAGCGGGAGGCCCAGATACGCAGTATTTT.

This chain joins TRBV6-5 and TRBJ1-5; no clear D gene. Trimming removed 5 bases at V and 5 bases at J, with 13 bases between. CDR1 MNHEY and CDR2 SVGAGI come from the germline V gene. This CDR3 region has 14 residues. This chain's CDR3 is CASSTNSRYQPQHF. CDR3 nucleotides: TGTGCCAGCAGTACAAATAGCCGTTATCAGCCCCAGCATTTT.

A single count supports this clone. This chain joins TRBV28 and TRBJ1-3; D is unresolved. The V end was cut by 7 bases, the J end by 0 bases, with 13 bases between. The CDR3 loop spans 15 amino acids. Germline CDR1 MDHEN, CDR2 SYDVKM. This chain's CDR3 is CASNPPGSSGNTIYF. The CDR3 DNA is TGTGCCAGCAACCCACCCGGCAGCTCTGGAAACACCATATATTTT.

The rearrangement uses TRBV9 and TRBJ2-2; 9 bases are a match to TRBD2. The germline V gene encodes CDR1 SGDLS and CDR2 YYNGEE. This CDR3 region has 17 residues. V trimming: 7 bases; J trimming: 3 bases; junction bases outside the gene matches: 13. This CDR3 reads CASRIGAAGGDTGELFF. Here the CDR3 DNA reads TGTGCCAGCCGAATCGGGGCAGCGGGAGGCGACACCGGGGAGCTGTTTTTT.

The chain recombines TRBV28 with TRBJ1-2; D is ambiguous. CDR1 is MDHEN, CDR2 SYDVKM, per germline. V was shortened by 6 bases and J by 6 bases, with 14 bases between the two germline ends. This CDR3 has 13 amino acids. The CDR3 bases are TGTGCCAGCAGGGATATAGGACCGAATGGCTACACCTTC. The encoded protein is CASRDIGPNGYTF.

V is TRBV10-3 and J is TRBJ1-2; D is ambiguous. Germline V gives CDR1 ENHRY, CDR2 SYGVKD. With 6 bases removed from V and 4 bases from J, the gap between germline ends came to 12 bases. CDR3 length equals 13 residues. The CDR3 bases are TGTGCCATCAGGCCCGATGGGCCCTATGGCTACACCTTC. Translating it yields CAIRPDGPYGYTF.

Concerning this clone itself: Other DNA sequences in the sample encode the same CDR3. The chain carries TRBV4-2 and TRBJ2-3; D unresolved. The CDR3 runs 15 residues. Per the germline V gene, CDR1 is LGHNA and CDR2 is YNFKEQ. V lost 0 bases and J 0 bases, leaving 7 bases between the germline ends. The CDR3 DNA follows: TGTGCCAGCAGCCAAGATGGCGGCAGCACAGATACGCAGTATTTT. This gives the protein CASSQDGGSTDTQYF.

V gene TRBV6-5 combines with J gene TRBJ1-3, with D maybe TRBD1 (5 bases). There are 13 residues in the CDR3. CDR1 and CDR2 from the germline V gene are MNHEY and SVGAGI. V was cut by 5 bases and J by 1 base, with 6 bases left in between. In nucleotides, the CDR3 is TGTGCCAGCAGTAGACAGTCTGGAAACACCATATATTTT. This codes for CASSRQSGNTIYF.